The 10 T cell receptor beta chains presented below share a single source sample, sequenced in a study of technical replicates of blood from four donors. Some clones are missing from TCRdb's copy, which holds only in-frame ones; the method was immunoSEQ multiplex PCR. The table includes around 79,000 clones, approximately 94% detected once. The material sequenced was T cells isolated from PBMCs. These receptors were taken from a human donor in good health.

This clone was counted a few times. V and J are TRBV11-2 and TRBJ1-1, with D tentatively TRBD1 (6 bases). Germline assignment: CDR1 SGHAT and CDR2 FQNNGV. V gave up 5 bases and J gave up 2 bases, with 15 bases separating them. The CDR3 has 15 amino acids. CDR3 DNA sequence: TGTGCCAGCAGCCCCTCCAACAGGGCAAACACTGAAGCTTTCTTT. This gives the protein CASSPSNRANTEAFF.

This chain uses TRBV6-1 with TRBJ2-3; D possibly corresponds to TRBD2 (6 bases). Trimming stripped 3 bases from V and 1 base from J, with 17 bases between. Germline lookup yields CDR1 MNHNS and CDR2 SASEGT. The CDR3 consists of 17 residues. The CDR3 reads CASSEVHRREGTDTQYF. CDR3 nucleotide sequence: TGTGCCAGCAGTGAGGTACACCGCAGGGAGGGCACAGATACGCAGTATTTT.

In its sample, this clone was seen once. CDR3 amino acids: CASSVFGTGELFF. The CDR3 DNA reads TGTGCCAGCAGCGTTTTCGGCACCGGGGAGCTGTTTTTT. This rearrangement joins TRBV9 to TRBJ2-2; D gene uncertain. CDR1 SGDLS and CDR2 YYNGEE come from the germline V gene. Trimming removed 2 bases from V and 4 bases from J, with 6 bases in between. The CDR3 spans 13 residues.

The CDR3 region is CASSQDSRETQYF. Written as DNA, the CDR3 is TGCGCCAGCAGTCAGGACAGTCGGGAGACCCAGTACTTC. The chain links TRBV10-2 to TRBJ2-5; weak D call: TRBD1 (6 bases). The CDR3 contains 13 residues. Trimming pared 5 bases from V and 5 bases from J, leaving 12 bases between. The germline gives CDR1 WSHSY, CDR2 SAAADI.

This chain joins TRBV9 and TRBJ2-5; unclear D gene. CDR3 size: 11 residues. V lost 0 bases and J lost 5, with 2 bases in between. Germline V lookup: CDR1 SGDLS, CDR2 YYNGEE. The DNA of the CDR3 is TGTGCCAGCAGCGTAGCGGAGACCCAGTACTTC. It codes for CASSVAETQYF. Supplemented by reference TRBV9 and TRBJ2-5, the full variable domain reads DSGVTQTPKHLITATGQRVTLRCSPRSGDLSVYWYQQSLDQGLQFLIQYYNGEERAKGNILERFSAQQFPDLHSELNLSSLELGDSALYFCASSVAETQYFGPGTRLLVL.

Here the CDR3 DNA reads TGTGCCAGCATGATGCCGGGACAGGCTAATGAGCAGTTCTTC. This sequence encodes CASMMPGQANEQFF. The V gene is TRBV6-1, the J gene TRBJ2-1; the match to TRBD1 covers 8 bases. Trimming cost V 7 bases and J 7 bases; bases outside gene matches: 9. The CDR3 is 14 amino acids. CDR1 is MNHNS and CDR2 is SASEGT in the germline V gene.

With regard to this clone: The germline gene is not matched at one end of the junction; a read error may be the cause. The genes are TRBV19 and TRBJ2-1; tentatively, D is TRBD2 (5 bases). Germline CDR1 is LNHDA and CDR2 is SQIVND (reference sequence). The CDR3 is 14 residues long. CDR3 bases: TGTGCCAGTAGTCTAGACCGGGGATACAATGAGCAGTTCTTC. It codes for CASSLDRGYNEQFF. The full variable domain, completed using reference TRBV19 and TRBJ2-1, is DGGITQSPKYLFRKEGQNVTLSCEQNLNHDAMYWYRQDPGQGLRLIYYSQIVNDFQKGDIAEGYSVSREKKESFPLTVTSAQKNPTAFYLCASSLDRGYNEQFFGPGTRLTVL.

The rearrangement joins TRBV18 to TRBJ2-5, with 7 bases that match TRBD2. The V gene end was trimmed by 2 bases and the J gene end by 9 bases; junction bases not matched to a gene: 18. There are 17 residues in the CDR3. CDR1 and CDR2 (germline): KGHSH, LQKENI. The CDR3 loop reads CASSPLFGTTSEWAQYF. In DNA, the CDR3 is TGTGCCAGCTCACCATTATTTGGGACTACGTCGGAGTGGGCCCAGTACTTC. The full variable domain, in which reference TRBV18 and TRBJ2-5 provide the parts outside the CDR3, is NAGVMQNPRHLVRRRGQEARLRCSPMKGHSHVYWYRQLPEEGLKFMVYLQKENIIDESGMPKERFSAEFPKEGPSILRIQQVVRGDSAAYFCASSPLFGTTSEWAQYFGPGTRLLVL.

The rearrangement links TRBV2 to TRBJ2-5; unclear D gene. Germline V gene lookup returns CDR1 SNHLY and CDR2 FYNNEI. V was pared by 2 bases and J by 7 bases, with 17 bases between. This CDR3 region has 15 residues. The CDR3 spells CASSERRSSPGTQYF. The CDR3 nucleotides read TGTGCCAGCAGTGAAAGGAGAAGTAGCCCTGGGACCCAGTACTTC.

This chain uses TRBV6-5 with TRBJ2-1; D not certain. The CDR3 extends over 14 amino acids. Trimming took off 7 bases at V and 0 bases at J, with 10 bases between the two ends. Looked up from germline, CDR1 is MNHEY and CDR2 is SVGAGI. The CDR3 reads CASNSRSSYNEQFF. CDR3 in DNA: TGTGCCAGCAACTCCCGGAGCTCCTACAATGAGCAGTTCTTC.